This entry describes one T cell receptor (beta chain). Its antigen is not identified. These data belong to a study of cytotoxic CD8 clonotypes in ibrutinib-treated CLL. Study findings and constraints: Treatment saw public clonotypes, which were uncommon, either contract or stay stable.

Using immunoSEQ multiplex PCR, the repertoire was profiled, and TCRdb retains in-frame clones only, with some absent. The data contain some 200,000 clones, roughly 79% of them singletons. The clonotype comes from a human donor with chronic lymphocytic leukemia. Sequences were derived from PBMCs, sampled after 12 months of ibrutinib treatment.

The CDR3 region is CASSGPDSYSNQPQHF. CDR3 bases: TGTGCCAGCAGTGGACCGGACTCCTATAGCAATCAGCCCCAGCATTTT. This sequence joins TRBV7-8 and TRBJ1-5; no definite D call. V lost 6 bases to trimming and J lost 0 bases, with 15 bases between them. Germline CDR1 is SGHVS and CDR2 is FQNEAQ. CDR3 length: 16 residues.